This record covers a single T cell receptor beta chain. What it recognizes is unknown. Here immunoSEQ multiplex PCR was the method, and the copy in TCRdb shows in-frame clones only, minus some. The sample contains some 48,000 clones, more than 65% of which appear only once. Germline CDR1 reads SQVTM; CDR2 reads ANQGSEA. The J segment lost 7 bases and the V segment lost 2 bases, leaving 7 bases of the junction unmatched. CDR3 length equals 13 residues. Sample time point: week 35, safety follow-up. Vaccination comprised doses that each held 300 ug of mutant IDH1 20-mer peptide, plus topical imiquimod. The record originates from a study of a mutant IDH1 vaccine in newly diagnosed glioma. Turning to the study itself: First vaccine doses came 4-6 weeks after radiotherapy alone, or with temozolomide cycles. Previous treatment comprised radiotherapy, temozolomide, or both, mostly both. Overall study findings and caveats: The vaccine induced immune responses, and these occurred in about 95% of patients.

This sample comprised PBMCs, obtained from a glioma patient whose treatment included an IDH1 peptide vaccine. The receptor was derived from a man in his forties with glioma. V gene TRBV29-1 combines with J gene TRBJ2-7; 8 nucleotides agree with TRBD1. CDR3 nucleotide sequence: TGCAGCGTTGAATCCAGGGGGCTGGGAGAGCAGTACTTC. This sequence encodes CSVESRGLGEQYF.